Below, 12 T cell receptor beta chains from the same sample are listed, as sequenced in a study of OX40 agonist ivuxolimab in advanced cancers. Sequencing used immunoSEQ multiplex PCR; TCRdb keeps in-frame clones, though not all of them. The sample carries just over 90,000 clones, 94% recorded once. Sequenced material: CD4+ or CD8+ T cells sorted from blood, taken in a trial of the OX40 agonist ivuxolimab. The receptor set was obtained from an adult with an advanced solid tumor such as melanoma, head and neck, liver or kidney cancer.

The chain couples TRBV30 to TRBJ1-5, with 8 nucleotides matching TRBD1. V trimming: 4 bases; J trimming: 1 base; junction bases outside the gene matches: 15. The CDR3 spans 18 residues. Germline V CDR1 and CDR2: GTSNPN, SVGIG (reference sequence). The CDR3 loop reads CAWKVLGQESRSNQPQHF. DNA for the CDR3: TGTGCCTGGAAGGTTCTGGGACAGGAATCGAGGAGCAATCAGCCCCAGCATTTT.

The rearrangement joins TRBV27 to TRBJ2-7; D gene ambiguous. This CDR3 has 13 residues. Trimming took 5 bases from V and 2 from J, leaving 10 bases between them. Germline CDR1 and CDR2: MNHEY and SMNVEV (reference sequence). The CDR3 sequence is CASSPLGPYEQYF. The DNA for the CDR3 is TGTGCCAGCAGTCCCTTGGGCCCCTACGAGCAGTACTTC.

The rearrangement uses TRBV9 and TRBJ1-4; 8 bases match TRBD1. After removal of 0 bases from V and 8 bases from J, the junction contained 6 bases not matched to a gene. CDR3 size: 15 residues. Germline V lookup: CDR1 SGDLS, CDR2 YYNGEE. CDR3 bases: TGTGCCAGCAGCGTAGGTGGGACAGGCAACGAAAAACTGTTTTTT. Amino acid sequence: CASSVGGTGNEKLFF.

The rearrangement links TRBV21-1 to TRBJ1-6. TRBV21-1 is a pseudogene. The CDR3 consists of 15 residues. CDR3 in amino acids: CASSKGWGYNSPLHF. The CDR3 DNA sequence: TGTGCCAGCAGCAAAGGGTGGGGATATAATTCACCCCTCCACTTT.

The gene calls are TRBV7-3 and TRBJ1-1; D unresolved. Germline V gene sequence: CDR1 SGHTA, CDR2 FQGTGA. The CDR3 is made up of 12 amino acids. V gave up 1 base and J gave up 8 bases, with 8 bases separating them. The CDR3 region is CASSLIGGEAFF. For the CDR3, the DNA is TGTGCCAGCAGCTTAATAGGAGGGGAAGCTTTCTTT.

The table lists this clone with a few counts. The rearrangement uses TRBV5-8 and TRBJ1-1; perhaps TRBD1 as D (5 bases). The CDR3 extends over 14 amino acids. Trimming stripped 2 bases from V and 11 bases from J, with 19 bases between. Per germline, CDR1 SGHTS and CDR2 YDEGEE. CDR3: CASSFSSHARVAFF. CDR3 nucleotide sequence: TGTGCCAGCAGCTTCAGTTCCCACGCCAGGGTGGCTTTCTTT.

The chain links TRBV6-5 to TRBJ1-1; unclear D gene. V was clipped by 4 bases and J by 0 bases, with 9 bases between them. Looked up from germline, CDR1 is MNHEY and CDR2 is SVGAGI. The CDR3 consists of 14 residues. CDR3 loop: CASSSTALNTEAFF. The CDR3 DNA reads as TGTGCCAGCAGTTCGACGGCCTTGAACACTGAAGCTTTCTTT.

Written as DNA, the CDR3 is TGTGCCAGCAGCCCCCTCCAATCAGGGGAGACCCAGTACTTC. It specifies CASSPLQSGETQYF. The gene calls are TRBV14 and TRBJ2-5, with a weak D call TRBD1 (5 bases). Germline-derived CDR1 and CDR2 are SGHDN and FVKESK. The ends were cut back, 4 bases at V and 5 bases at J, with 14 bases in the middle. This CDR3 has 14 amino acids.

This clone was recorded only once. The chain carries TRBV2 and TRBJ1-4, with D tentatively TRBD1 (6 bases). Trimming removed 4 bases from V and 5 bases from J, with 26 bases in between. The CDR3 is 19 residues long. Germline CDR1 reads SNHLY; CDR2 reads FYNNEI. CDR3 DNA: TGTGCCAGCAGTGGAGACTTGGGGACAACGGCGGGGGTCAATGAAAAACTGTTTTTT. It is translated as CASSGDLGTTAGVNEKLFF.

The chain employs TRBV4-3 and TRBJ1-2; possible D gene TRBD1, 5 bases. Between the trimmed V and J ends, which lost 1 base and 7 bases, there was a span of 16 bases. The CDR3 is made up of 15 amino acids. The germline gives CDR1 LGHNA, CDR2 YSLEER. The CDR3 DNA follows: TGCGCCAGCAGCCAAGCCGAGGGGATGGCCGGTGGCTACACCTTC. Translated, it gives CASSQAEGMAGGYTF.

The rearrangement joins TRBV27 to TRBJ1-1; D is uncertain. The germline V gene encodes CDR1 MNHEY and CDR2 SMNVEV (reference sequence). CDR3 length: 14 residues. V dropped 6 bases and J dropped 4 bases, with 15 bases sitting between them. The chain's CDR3 is CASSEGPRGTEAFF. The CDR3, as DNA: TGTGCCAGCAGCGAAGGCCCCCGTGGCACTGAAGCTTTCTTT.

This chain connects TRBV9 to TRBJ1-2; unclear D gene. Trimming stripped 5 bases from V and 6 bases from J, with 8 bases between. CDR3 length equals 11 residues. The germline gives CDR1 SGDLS, CDR2 YYNGEE. The CDR3 protein is CASRNGDGYTF. The CDR3 nucleotides are TGTGCCAGCAGAAACGGGGATGGCTACACCTTC.